This record covers a single T cell receptor beta chain. In the PCR, 60 Vbeta and 13 Jbeta primers were used. The data were produced by immunoSEQ multiplex PCR, yet TCRdb's version contains in-frame clones alone and is incomplete. This sample has 110,000 or so clones; roughly 72% occur once, and the top ten carry 4.2%. The data derive from a study of cytomegalovirus exposure and HLA in healthy donors. The junction had 4 bases not matched to a gene; V was cut back by 6 bases and J by 0 bases. Per germline, CDR1 MNHEY and CDR2 SVGAGI. This CDR3 contains 15 residues. Sequencing was performed on PBMCs. The source of this sequence is a woman aged 40 to 50 in good health and CMV-seropositive. This chain joins TRBV6-5 and TRBJ2-5; 10 nucleotides agree with TRBD1. In nucleotides, the CDR3 is TGTGCCAGCAGACGGACAGGGGGGGACCAAGAGACCCAGTACTTC. It specifies CASRRTGGDQETQYF.